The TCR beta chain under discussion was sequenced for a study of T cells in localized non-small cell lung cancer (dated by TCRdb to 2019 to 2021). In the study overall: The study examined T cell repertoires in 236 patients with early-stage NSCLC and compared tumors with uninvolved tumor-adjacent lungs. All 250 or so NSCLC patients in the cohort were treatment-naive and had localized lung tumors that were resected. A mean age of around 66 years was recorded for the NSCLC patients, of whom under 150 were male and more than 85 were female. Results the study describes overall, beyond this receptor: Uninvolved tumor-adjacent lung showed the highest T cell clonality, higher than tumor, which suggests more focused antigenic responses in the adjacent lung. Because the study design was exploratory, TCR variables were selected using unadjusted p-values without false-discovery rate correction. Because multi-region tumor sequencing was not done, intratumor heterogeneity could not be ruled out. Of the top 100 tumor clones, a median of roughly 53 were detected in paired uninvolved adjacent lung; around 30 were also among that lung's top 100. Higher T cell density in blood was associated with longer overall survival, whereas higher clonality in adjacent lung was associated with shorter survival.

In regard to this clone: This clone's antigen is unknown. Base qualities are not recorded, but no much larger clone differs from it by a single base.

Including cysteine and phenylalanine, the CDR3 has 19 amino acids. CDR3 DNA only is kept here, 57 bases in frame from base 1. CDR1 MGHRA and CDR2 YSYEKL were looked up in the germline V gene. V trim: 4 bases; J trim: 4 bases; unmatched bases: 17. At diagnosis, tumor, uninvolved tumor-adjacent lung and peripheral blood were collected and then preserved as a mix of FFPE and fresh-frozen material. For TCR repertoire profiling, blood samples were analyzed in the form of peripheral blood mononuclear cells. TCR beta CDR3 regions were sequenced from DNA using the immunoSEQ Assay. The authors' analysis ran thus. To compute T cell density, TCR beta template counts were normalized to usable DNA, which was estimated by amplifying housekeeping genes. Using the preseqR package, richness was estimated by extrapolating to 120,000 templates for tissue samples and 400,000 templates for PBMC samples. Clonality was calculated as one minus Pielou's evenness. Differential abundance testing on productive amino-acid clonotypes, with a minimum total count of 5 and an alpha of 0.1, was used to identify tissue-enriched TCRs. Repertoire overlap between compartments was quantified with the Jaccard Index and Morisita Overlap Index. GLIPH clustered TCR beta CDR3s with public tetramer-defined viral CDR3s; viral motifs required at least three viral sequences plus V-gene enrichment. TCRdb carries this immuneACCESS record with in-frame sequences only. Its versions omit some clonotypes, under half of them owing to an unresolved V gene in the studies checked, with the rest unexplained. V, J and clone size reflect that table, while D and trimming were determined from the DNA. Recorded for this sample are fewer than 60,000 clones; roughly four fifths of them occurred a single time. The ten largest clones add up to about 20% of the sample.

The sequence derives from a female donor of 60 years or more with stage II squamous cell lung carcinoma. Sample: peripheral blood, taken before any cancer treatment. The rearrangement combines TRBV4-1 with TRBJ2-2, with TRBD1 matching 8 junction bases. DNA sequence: TGCGCCAGCAGCCTTTCCGGGACAGGACAAATTTTGGGCACCGGGGAGCTGTTTTTT. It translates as CASSLSGTGQILGTGELFF.